Listed here are 14 T cell receptor beta chains from one sample, sequenced in a study of blood T cell repertoires in COVID-19. Measured with immunoSEQ multiplex PCR; TCRdb has only the in-frame clones, and not every one. The sample carries about 150,000 clones, approximately 91% recorded once. Sequencing was performed on peripheral blood. These receptors originate from a man younger than 30 with COVID-19, enrolled during active disease.

The gene calls are TRBV10-3 and TRBJ1-1, with unresolved D. V was cut by 4 bases and J by 5 bases, with 14 bases left in between. CDR1 and CDR2 from the germline V gene are ENHRY and SYGVKD. This CDR3 region has 14 residues. The CDR3 DNA reads as TGTGCCATCAGTGCTAAGACGGGAGGGACTGAAGCTTTCTTT. Its translation is CAISAKTGGTEAFF.

This chain uses TRBV6-5 with TRBJ1-5; 7 bases are a match to TRBD1. The germline V gene encodes CDR1 MNHEY and CDR2 SVGAGI. CDR3 length: 14 residues. V lost 7 bases and J lost 2; bases outside the gene matches: 5. The CDR3 loop is CASIPGQRNQPQHF. CDR3 DNA sequence: TGTGCCAGCATTCCGGGACAGCGCAATCAGCCCCAGCATTTT.

The gene calls are TRBV30 and TRBJ2-7; perhaps TRBD1 as D (5 bases). This CDR3 comprises 12 residues. Per the germline V gene, CDR1 is GTSNPN and CDR2 is SVGIG (reference sequence). V was pared by 4 bases and J by 2 bases, with 9 bases between. The CDR3 sequence: CAWTRETYEQYF. The CDR3 DNA reads as TGTGCCTGGACCAGGGAAACCTACGAGCAGTACTTC.

The chain employs TRBV3-1 (or the pseudogene TRBV3-2) and TRBJ2-7; 15 nucleotides align to TRBD2. This CDR3 comprises 19 residues. The germline CDR1 and CDR2 sequences are LGHDT and YNNKEL (reference sequence). Germline trimming cut 6 bases from V and 0 bases from J; bases unmatched to any gene: 12. CDR3 sequence (DNA): TGTGCCAGCAGAAATAGTGGGACTAGCGGGAGGCGAAGCTCCTACGAGCAGTACTTC. As protein: CASRNSGTSGRRSSYEQYF.

CDR3 loop: CASSGTGRAGANVLTF. In DNA form, the CDR3 reads TGTGCCAGCAGCGGGACAGGGAGAGCTGGGGCCAACGTCCTGACTTTC. The chain combines TRBV4-2 with TRBJ2-6, with 9 bases identical to TRBD1. Unmatched junction bases numbered 4, after V lost 5 bases and J lost 2 bases. Germline V gene sequence: CDR1 LGHNA, CDR2 YNFKEQ. The CDR3 consists of 16 residues.

This chain uses TRBV12-3 or TRBV12-4 with TRBJ2-1; perhaps TRBD2 as D (6 bases). Deletions cut 7 bases from V and 4 bases from J, with 8 bases between. The CDR3 consists of 12 residues. This CDR3 is CASKTRYNEQFF. The DNA of the CDR3 is TGTGCCAGCAAGACTAGGTACAATGAGCAGTTCTTC.

The chain uses TRBV5-8 and TRBJ2-2; D might be TRBD1 (6 bases). The length of the CDR3 is 17 residues. V lost 3 bases and J 1 base, leaving 16 bases between the germline ends. CDR1 is SGHTS, CDR2 YDEGEE, per germline. CDR3 loop: CASSSIRSGVNTGELFF. CDR3 DNA: TGTGCCAGCAGCTCCATCCGGTCAGGGGTGAACACCGGGGAGCTGTTTTTT.

This sequence joins TRBV4-3 and TRBJ1-1; a weak D match, TRBD1 (6 bases). The CDR3 runs to 15 residues. The V gene's germline CDR1 is LGHNA and CDR2 YSLEER. The V and J ends lost 0 bases and 0 bases respectively, with 8 bases between them. CDR3 protein: CASSQEDSVNTEAFF. DNA for the CDR3: TGCGCCAGCAGCCAAGAGGACAGTGTGAACACTGAAGCTTTCTTT.

This clone was seen only once. The chain joins TRBV7-2 to TRBJ2-7; 9 nucleotides agree with TRBD1. CDR1 and CDR2 (germline): SGHTA, FQGNSA. The CDR3 covers 19 residues. V lost 2 bases, J lost 3 bases, and 17 bases stayed unmatched. The CDR3 loop is CASSLRARGTGRGSYEQYF. The CDR3 nucleotides read TGTGCCAGCAGCTTAAGGGCCAGAGGGACAGGGAGGGGTAGCTACGAGCAGTACTTC.

The chain couples TRBV6-6 to TRBJ2-3, with TRBD2 matching 9 bases. The V segment lost 8 bases and the J segment 2 bases; nucleotides outside the gene matches: 11. The CDR3 contains 16 residues. Looked up from germline, CDR1 is MNHNY and CDR2 is SVGAGI (reference sequence). The CDR3 spells CASGGGEREVTDTQYF. The DNA for the CDR3 is TGTGCCAGCGGGGGGGGCGAGCGGGAGGTCACAGATACGCAGTATTTT.

This rearrangement joins TRBV7-3 to TRBJ2-1; 9 nucleotides align to TRBD2. CDR1 SGHTA and CDR2 FQGTGA come from the germline V gene. CDR3 length equals 15 residues. Losses at the gene ends were 0 bases for V and 4 bases for J; bases not matched to a gene: 1. CDR3 DNA: TGTGCCAGCAGCTTAACTAGCGGGGGATACAATGAGCAGTTCTTC. It specifies CASSLTSGGYNEQFF.

Written as DNA, the CDR3 is TGCGCCAGCAGCCCGACTAGCGGGAGGGCCTACGAGCAGTACTTC. Encoded protein: CASSPTSGRAYEQYF. The chain has TRBV5-1 and TRBJ2-7; 14 bases fit TRBD2. CDR3 size: 15 residues. Germline CDR1 is SGHRS and CDR2 is YFSETQ. The ends lost 4 bases at V and 2 bases at J; junction bases unmatched: 2.

The chain employs TRBV12-3 or TRBV12-4 and TRBJ1-5; D is unclear. The length of the CDR3 is 12 residues. Trimming took off 2 bases at V and 6 bases at J, with 5 bases between the two ends. This CDR3 reads CASSLLGQPQHF. DNA of the CDR3: TGTGCCAGCAGTTTACTAGGTCAGCCCCAGCATTTT.

This clone was seen a single time. The chain couples TRBV30 to TRBJ1-5; weak D call: TRBD1 (5 bases). Germline V gene data show CDR1 as GTSNPN and CDR2 as SVGIG (reference sequence). There are 15 residues in the CDR3. With 0 bases removed from V and 3 bases from J, the gap between germline ends came to 12 bases. This chain's CDR3 is CAWSVGRGHNQPQHF. In DNA form, the CDR3 reads TGTGCCTGGAGTGTGGGTAGGGGCCACAATCAGCCCCAGCATTTT.